This T cell receptor (beta chain) was documented in a study of blood T cell repertoires in COVID-19. Study-level background: Nucleic acid was either cDNA or gDNA, and it came from T cells, B-cell-depleted T cells, or PBMCs.

The protocol was immunoSEQ multiplex PCR, while the TCRdb copy is restricted to in-frame clones and leaves out a portion. Among about 300,000 clones, 70% to 90% were seen once, and the ten largest hold 5.5% to 7%. This clone is a singleton in its sample. The CDR3 is 15 residues long. Germline CDR1 reads LGHNA; CDR2 reads YNFKEQ. V dropped 5 bases and J dropped 6; count of bases not matched to a gene: 7. The chain couples TRBV4-2 to TRBJ1-5, with TRBD1 identical over 10 bases. The specimen was peripheral blood. This receptor was identified in a woman younger than 45 who had recovered from COVID-19. The CDR3 DNA follows: TGTGCCAGCAGCGACCCTGACAGGGGGCCTCAGCCCCAGCATTTT. This codes for CASSDPDRGPQPQHF.